A selection of T cell receptor beta chains follows, all from one sample in a study of blood T cell repertoires in COVID-19. The assay was immunoSEQ multiplex PCR, and TCRdb's table has in-frame clones only and misses some. The sample contains around 94,000 clones, around nine tenths of which appear only once. Sequencing input: peripheral blood. The receptors originated from a man older than 75 with acute or convalescent COVID-19. The CDR3 runs from the conserved cysteine through the conserved F or W. D genes are given only for firm matches. Clone sizes are given selectively: once, few, many, or a class where the clone is expanded.

abundance | j_gene | d_gene | v_gene | CDR3aa | CDR3nt
. | TRBJ1-4 | . | TRBV5-5 | CASSSQTTNEKLFF | TGTGCCAGCAGCTCCCAGACTACTAATGAAAAACTGTTTTTT
. | TRBJ2-2 | TRBD1 | TRBV10-3 | CAISTGATNTGELFF | TGTGCCATTTCGACAGGGGCGACGAACACCGGGGAGCTGTTTTTT
. | TRBJ1-2 | TRBD1 | TRBV28 | CASTQTGGGGYTF | TGTGCCAGCACCCAGACAGGGGGAGGTGGCTACACCTTC
few | TRBJ2-2 | TRBD2 | TRBV3-1/TRBV3-2 | CASSRTTSGRSGELFF | TGTGCCAGCAGCCGAACGACTAGCGGGAGATCCGGGGAGCTGTTTTTT
. | TRBJ1-1 | . | TRBV19 | CASSVPGLRPEAFF | TGTGCCAGTAGTGTTCCGGGACTGCGTCCTGAAGCTTTCTTT
. | TRBJ2-7 | TRBD2 | TRBV7-2 | CASSLLAGVPAEQYF | TGTGCCAGCAGCTTGCTAGCGGGTGTCCCCGCCGAGCAGTACTTC
. | TRBJ1-2 | . | TRBV19 | CASSSSINGDGYTF | TGTGCCAGTAGTTCCAGTATTAACGGAGATGGCTACACCTTC
. | TRBJ2-1 | TRBD2 | TRBV7-9 | CASRRGRDNEQFF | TGTGCCAGCAGGCGCGGGAGGGACAATGAGCAGTTCTTC
. | TRBJ2-1 | TRBD2 | TRBV2 | CASTLGTSGGNEQFF | TGTGCCAGCACTCTTGGGACTAGCGGGGGCAATGAGCAGTTCTTC
once | TRBJ2-3 | TRBD2 | TRBV27 | CATGSGSTDTQYF | TGTGCCACCGGTAGCGGGAGTACGGATACGCAGTATTTT
. | TRBJ2-2 | . | TRBV7-9 | CASSLKFDWGRGTGELFF | TGTGCCAGCAGCTTAAAGTTCGATTGGGGGCGCGGCACCGGGGAGCTGTTTTTT
. | TRBJ2-2 | . | TRBV11-3 | CASSLVSNAGELFF | TGTGCCAGCAGCTTAGTCAGTAACGCCGGGGAGCTGTTTTTT
. | TRBJ2-2 | . | TRBV15 | CATSRGYAGAAGELFF | TGTGCCACCAGCAGAGGGTACGCAGGGGCGGCCGGGGAGCTGTTTTTT
. | TRBJ2-3 | TRBD2 | TRBV4-3 | CASSQVAGTSAGSSTDTQYF | TGCGCCAGCAGCCAAGTGGCCGGGACTAGCGCTGGTTCTAGCACAGATACGCAGTATTTT
. | TRBJ2-3 | . | TRBV6-5 | CASSYSLADTQYF | TGTGCCAGCAGTTACTCATTAGCAGATACGCAGTATTTT
once | TRBJ1-1 | . | TRBV6-1 | CASSDRLDTEAFF | TGTGCCAGCAGTGACAGGTTGGACACTGAAGCTTTCTTT
. | TRBJ2-2 | TRBD2 | TRBV28 | CASSRLARANTGELFF | TGTGCCAGCAGTCGACTAGCGAGAGCGAACACCGGGGAGCTGTTTTTT
. | TRBJ2-1 | TRBD1 | TRBV19 | CASRDPRGTGYEQFF | TGTGCCAGTAGGGACCCTCGGGGGACAGGATATGAGCAGTTCTTC
. | TRBJ2-7 | TRBD1 | TRBV30 | CACGTGSGEQYF | TGTGCCTGTGGGACAGGGAGTGGCGAGCAGTACTTC
. | TRBJ2-5 | . | TRBV19 | CASSILQETQYF | TGTGCCAGTAGTATTTTACAAGAGACCCAGTACTTC
. | TRBJ2-1 | TRBD2 | TRBV9 | CASSVVTSGNNEQFF | TGTGCCAGCAGCGTAGTGACTAGCGGGAACAATGAGCAGTTCTTC
. | TRBJ2-1 | TRBD2 | TRBV3-1/TRBV3-2 | CASSKPGLATNEQFF | TGTGCCAGCAGCAAGCCGGGACTAGCGACGAATGAGCAGTTCTTC
. | TRBJ1-4 | . | TRBV2 | CASRRVRNEKLFF | TGTGCCAGCAGGAGGGTCCGTAATGAAAAACTGTTTTTT
. | TRBJ2-6 | . | TRBV2 | CASTRQGRGSGANVLTF | TGTGCCAGCACGAGGCAGGGCCGCGGCTCTGGGGCCAACGTCCTGACTTTC
. | TRBJ1-2 | . | TRBV5-8 | CASTIGGRGYTF | TGTGCCAGCACCATAGGAGGGCGAGGCTACACCTTC
. | TRBJ2-5 | TRBD1 | TRBV7-2 | CASSLARGNQETQYF | TGTGCCAGCAGCTTAGCCAGGGGGAACCAAGAGACCCAGTACTTC
. | TRBJ2-2 | TRBD2 | TRBV3-1/TRBV3-2 | CASSQDLRLAGGPGTGELFF | TGTGCCAGCAGCCAAGATCTGAGACTAGCGGGAGGGCCCGGCACCGGGGAGCTGTTTTTT
. | TRBJ2-1 | TRBD2 | TRBV5-6 | CASSFSGTPYNEQFF | TGTGCCAGCAGCTTCAGCGGGACCCCCTACAATGAGCAGTTCTTC
. | TRBJ2-3 | TRBD2 | TRBV18 | CASSPAGSTDTQYF | TGTGCCAGCTCGCCAGCGGGGAGCACAGATACGCAGTATTTT
few | TRBJ2-3 | TRBD2 | TRBV6-2/TRBV6-3 | CASSLDGRSGDTQYF | TGTGCCAGCAGTCTGGACGGGAGGTCTGGAGATACGCAGTATTTT
. | TRBJ2-7 | . | TRBV6-5 | CASSRYQGLHEQYF | TGTGCCAGCAGTCGGTATCAGGGGTTGCACGAGCAGTACTTC
. | TRBJ2-7 | TRBD2 | TRBV5-1 | CASSANRVGLAGSSYEQYF | TGCGCCAGCAGCGCGAACAGGGTAGGACTAGCGGGATCGTCCTACGAGCAGTACTTC
. | TRBJ2-2 | TRBD2 | TRBV19 | CASIVRGGLNTGELFF | TGTGCCAGTATCGTACGCGGGGGATTGAACACCGGGGAGCTGTTTTTT
few | TRBJ1-1 | TRBD1 | TRBV29-1 | CSVRGGIDTEAFF | TGCAGCGTCCGAGGGGGCATCGACACTGAAGCTTTCTTT
. | TRBJ2-2 | . | TRBV7-7 | CASSPGVDTGELFF | TGTGCTAGCAGCCCTGGAGTTGACACCGGGGAGCTGTTTTTT
. | TRBJ1-5 | TRBD1 | TRBV4-3 | CASSPFLRDRDVGNQPQHF | TGCGCCAGCAGCCCCTTCCTCCGGGACAGGGACGTTGGCAATCAGCCCCAGCATTTT
. | TRBJ2-3 | TRBD1 | TRBV5-4 | CASNNPDRADTQYF | TGTGCCAGCAACAACCCCGACAGGGCAGATACGCAGTATTTT
few | TRBJ2-7 | . | TRBV5-1 | CASSLGPGSYEQYF | TGCGCCAGCAGCTTGGGACCGGGCTCCTACGAGCAGTACTTC
. | TRBJ2-1 | . | TRBV5-1 | CASSSDRNEQFF | TGCGCCAGCAGCTCGGACAGAAATGAGCAGTTCTTC
once | TRBJ2-1 | . | TRBV24-1 | CATSETTGRGSYNEQFF | TGTGCCACCAGTGAGACGACCGGCCGGGGCTCCTACAATGAGCAGTTCTTC
. | TRBJ2-5 | TRBD1 | TRBV30 | CAWSGGTVMKTQYF | TGTGCCTGGAGTGGTGGGACAGTGATGAAGACCCAGTACTTC
. | TRBJ2-3 | TRBD2 | TRBV24-1 | CATSWTSGVCTDTQYF | TGTGCCACCAGTTGGACTAGCGGGGTTTGCACAGATACGCAGTATTTT
. | TRBJ2-7 | TRBD2 | TRBV30 | CACPRRENPYEQYF | TGTGCCTGCCCAAGGCGGGAGAACCCCTACGAGCAGTACTTC
. | TRBJ2-7 | TRBD1 | TRBV5-4 | CASSLAGQGAYEQYF | TGTGCCAGCAGCTTGGCGGGACAGGGGGCCTACGAGCAGTACTTC
. | TRBJ1-1 | . | TRBV6-5 | CASSPYRQSPGEAFF | TGTGCCAGCAGCCCCTATCGACAGTCACCTGGTGAAGCTTTCTTT
. | TRBJ2-2 | TRBD2 | TRBV28 | CASSIAGVDTGELFF | TGTGCCAGCAGTATCGCGGGAGTCGACACCGGGGAGCTGTTTTTT
. | TRBJ2-7 | TRBD2 | TRBV13 | CASSRGTGGRFYEQYF | TGTGCCAGCAGCCGGGGGACTGGCGGGAGATTCTACGAGCAGTACTTC
. | TRBJ2-5 | TRBD1 | TRBV19 | CASSIGTGGSGETQYF | TGTGCCAGTAGTATAGGGACAGGGGGCTCTGGAGAGACCCAGTACTTC
once | TRBJ1-5 | . | TRBV21-1 | CASSKSRRGEGSNQPQHF | TGTGCCAGCAGCAAATCAAGGAGGGGGGAGGGCAGCAATCAGCCCCAGCATTTT
. | TRBJ2-5 | . | TRBV30 | CAWSIGQRETQYF | TGTGCCTGGAGTATAGGACAGAGGGAGACCCAGTACTTC